Below are 21 T cell receptor beta chains sequenced from a single sample in a study of T cell clonality in common variable immunodeficiency. Clones were sequenced by immunoSEQ multiplex PCR, and TCRdb holds only the in-frame ones, with some missing. Found here are roughly 32,000 clones, no singletons; the ten largest cover around a tenth. Sequencing used peripheral blood mononuclear cells. Receptor source: a person between 18 and 69 years old in good health.

This clone has at least ten counts. The CDR3 extends 3 residues past the end of the read, so its final part is completed from the germline J gene. This sequence joins TRBV19 and TRBJ1-1; D not resolved. CDR3 length equals 13 residues. The V gene lost 8 bases and the J gene lost 5 bases, with 15 bases spanning the gap. Per germline, CDR1 LNHDA and CDR2 SQIVND (reference sequence). The CDR3 DNA, read in part, is TGTGCCAGTGGACCTCGCGGGCGGACTGAA. Protein: CASGPRGRTE. The CDR3 in full is CASGPRGRTEAFF.

This clone showed up many times. The read terminates 3 residues ahead of where the CDR3 ends, so the germline J gene completes it. The chain carries TRBV19 and TRBJ2-2; TRBD2 matches at 7 bases. J gave up 4 bases and V 1 base, and 21 bases lay outside the gene matches. Germline V gives CDR1 LNHDA, CDR2 SQIVND (reference sequence). This CDR3 has 21 amino acids. The CDR3 loop reads CASSIAGLTTLAVYRTGELFF. The sequenced CDR3 bases are TGTGCCAGTAGTATAGCAGGCCTCACAACCCTAGCGGTATATCGCACCGGGGAG. The full variable domain, rest sourced from reference TRBV19 and TRBJ2-2, is DGGITQSPKYLFRKEGQNVTLSCEQNLNHDAMYWYRQDPGQGLRLIYYSQIVNDFQKGDIAEGYSVSREKKESFPLTVTSAQKNPTAFYLCASSIAGLTTLAVYRTGELFFGEGSRLTVL.

The sample holds many counts of this clone. Sequencing ends 3 residues short of the CDR3 end; the germline J gene provides the rest. The chain links TRBV30 to TRBJ2-7; D not certain. The CDR3 extends over 12 amino acids. Germline V gives CDR1 GTSNPN, CDR2 SVGIG (reference sequence). V gave up 5 bases and J gave up 0 bases, with 8 bases separating them. CDR3 bases read: TGTGCCTGGGGATACAGCTCCTACGAG. This gives the protein CAWGYSSYE. The full CDR3 sequence reads CAWGYSSYEQYF.

There are many counts of this clone. The CDR3 is cut off 3 residues early in the read; its end comes from the germline J gene. The rearrangement uses TRBV18 and TRBJ2-7; possible D gene TRBD1, 5 bases. Germline V CDR1 and CDR2: KGHSH, LQKENI. V lost 3 bases to trimming and J lost 5 bases, with 14 bases between them. The CDR3 totals 14 residues. The DNA read from the CDR3 is TGTGCCAGCTCACCCTCGACAGATCCCCACGAG. Translated: CASSPSTDPHE. Given in full, the CDR3 is CASSPSTDPHEQYF.

This clone was seen at least ten times. The read is 3 residues too short to cover the CDR3 end, so that end is filled in from the germline J gene. This chain uses TRBV2 with TRBJ2-5; 7 positions agree with TRBD1. This CDR3 comprises 12 residues. Germline lookup yields CDR1 SNHLY and CDR2 FYNNEI. V dropped 6 bases and J dropped 2; count of bases not matched to a gene: 0. CDR3 protein: CASRGQQETQYF. The sequenced CDR3 bases are TGTGCCAGCAGGGGACAGCAAGAGACC.

In its sample, this clone was seen many times. The sequenced fragment ends 3 residues before the CDR3 boundary, so the rest is inferred from the germline J gene. The chain joins TRBV2 to TRBJ2-2; D is ambiguous. Trimming took 5 bases from V and 9 from J, leaving 10 bases between them. The CDR3 has 12 residues. Germline values: CDR1 SNHLY, CDR2 FYNNEI. CDR3 DNA (partial): TGTGCCAGCAGTCCAGACTGGAGGGAG. This sequence encodes CASSPDWRE. The whole CDR3 protein is CASSPDWRELFF.

The table lists this clone with many counts. The CDR3 end falls 3 residues outside the read, so it is completed with the germline J gene. The V and J genes are TRBV7-8 and TRBJ1-4, with D possibly TRBD1 on 5 matching bases. The CDR3 has 13 amino acids. Per germline, CDR1 SGHVS and CDR2 FQNEAQ. V was cut by 6 bases and J by 7 bases, with 12 bases left in between. The covered CDR3 bases are TGTGCCAGCAGTCGGGGGAGAGGTGAAAAA. It encodes CASSRGRGEK. The whole CDR3 reads CASSRGRGEKLFF.

Many counts were recorded for this clone. The read falls 3 residues short of the CDR3 end, and the missing part is taken from the germline J gene. The rearrangement uses TRBV18 and TRBJ2-1; 10 bases fit TRBD2. From germline, CDR1 is KGHSH and CDR2 LQKENI. CDR3 length: 15 amino acids. Germline trimming cut 4 bases from V and 5 bases from J; bases unmatched to any gene: 5. CDR3 protein: CASSLSGRVDNEQFF. Incomplete CDR3 DNA: TGTGCCAGCTCACTAAGCGGGAGGGTTGACAATGAG.

This clone occurred many times. Read sequence stops 3 residues before the CDR3 end, and the germline J gene provides the missing end. The J gene is TRBJ1-1, the V gene TRBV30; a weak D match, TRBD1 (6 bases). Deletions cut 2 bases from V and 6 bases from J, with 16 bases between. The CDR3 length is 14 residues. Looked up from germline, CDR1 is GTSNPN and CDR2 is SVGIG (reference sequence). CDR3 bases read: TGTGCCTGGAGTCTGGGACATGGGGTGTCTGAA. Translation: CAWSLGHGVSE. The full CDR3 protein reads CAWSLGHGVSEAFF.

This clone was seen ten or more times. Read sequence stops 3 residues before the CDR3 end, and the germline J gene provides the missing end. The chain couples TRBV18 to TRBJ2-2, with D maybe TRBD2 (6 bases). V dropped 4 bases and J dropped 6 bases, with 12 bases sitting between them. Germline CDR1 is KGHSH and CDR2 is LQKENI. The CDR3 consists of 14 residues. The covered CDR3 bases are TGTGCCAGCTCACGCGGGGCGAAACCCGGGGAG. Translation: CASSRGAKPGE. The whole CDR3 protein is CASSRGAKPGELFF. Based on the CDR3 plus reference TRBV18 and TRBJ2-2, the full variable domain is NAGVMQNPRHLVRRRGQEARLRCSPMKGHSHVYWYRQLPEEGLKFMVYLQKENIIDESGMPKERFSAEFPKEGPSILRIQQVVRGDSAAYFCASSRGAKPGELFFGEGSRLTVL.

This clone was seen a handful of times. The read ends 3 residues early relative to the CDR3; the germline J gene fills the gap. The rearrangement links TRBV4-2 to TRBJ2-7, with TRBD2 matching over 14 bases. The CDR3 contains 18 residues. After removal of 3 bases from V and 4 bases from J, the junction contained 11 bases not matched to a gene. Germline V lookup: CDR1 LGHNA, CDR2 YNFKEQ. CDR3 region: CASSQGTSGSPAVYEQYF. The CDR3 DNA, read in part, is TGTGCCAGCAGCCAGGGGACTAGCGGGAGCCCCGCGGTGTACGAG.

This clone was seen ten or more times. Read coverage stops 3 residues before the CDR3 terminus; the germline J gene supplies the remainder. J is TRBJ2-3 and V is TRBV4-2; 13 nucleotides agree with TRBD2. The V gene end was trimmed by 1 base and the J gene end by 6 bases; junction bases not matched to a gene: 4. The CDR3 has 16 residues. CDR1 is LGHNA, CDR2 YNFKEQ, per germline. The CDR3 DNA, read in part, is TGTGCCAGCAGCCAAGTTGGACTAGCGGGAGAGGATACG. Translation gives CASSQVGLAGEDT. The full CDR3 protein is CASSQVGLAGEDTQYF.

This clone came up many times. The CDR3 extends 3 residues past the end of the read, so its final part is completed from the germline J gene. This sequence joins TRBV5-1 and TRBJ1-1; 7 nucleotides line up with TRBD1. The CDR3 contains 13 residues. V gave up 3 bases and J gave up 7 bases; unmatched junction bases: 6. Germline V gives CDR1 SGHRS, CDR2 YFSETQ. CDR3 DNA, as far as it was read: TGCGCCAGCAGCTGGGGGGACAGCCTTGAA. Its translation: CASSWGDSLE. Given in full, the CDR3 is CASSWGDSLEAFF. Based on the CDR3 plus reference TRBV5-1 and TRBJ1-1, the full variable domain is KAGVTQTPRYLIKTRGQQVTLSCSPISGHRSVSWYQQTPGQGLQFLFEYFSETQRNKGNFPGRFSGRQFSNSRSEMNVSTLELGDSALYLCASSWGDSLEAFFGQGTRLTVV.

As for this clone: The CDR3 goes on 3 residues after the read ends, and that part is filled in from the germline J gene. The chain recombines TRBV11-2 with TRBJ2-1; TRBD2 aligns across 12 bases. V lost 5 bases and J lost 9; bases outside the gene matches: 8. This CDR3 spans 15 amino acids. Germline CDR1 reads SGHAT; CDR2 reads FQNNGV. This chain's CDR3 is CASSPYSSGRGEQFF. The sequenced CDR3 bases are TGTGCCAGCAGCCCATATTCTAGCGGGAGGGGTGAG.

This clone was observed at least ten times. Incomplete CDR3 DNA: TGTGCCAGTAGTAAGGGGGGGGAGGGTAACAAAAACATT. Translating gives CASSKGGEGNKNI. The whole CDR3 is CASSKGGEGNKNIQYF. The gene calls are TRBV19 and TRBJ2-4; possible D gene TRBD2, 7 bases. Read data end 3 residues before the CDR3 end; the end is taken from the germline J gene. Trimming removed 4 bases at V and 3 bases at J, with 16 bases between. This CDR3 is built from 16 residues. Looked up from germline, CDR1 is LNHDA and CDR2 is SQIVND (reference sequence).

This clone was found many times. CDR3 in amino acids: CASSQDAATPYEQYF. Incomplete CDR3 DNA: TGCGCCAGCAGCCAAGACGCAGCGACCCCCTACGAG. The V gene is TRBV4-1, the J gene TRBJ2-7; the D is unclear. The read falls 3 residues short of the CDR3 end, and the missing part is taken from the germline J gene. The CDR3 length is 15 residues. The germline V gene has CDR1 MGHRA and CDR2 YSYEKL. V lost 0 bases and J lost 2, with 11 bases in between.

This clone was detected ten times or more. Sequencing ends 3 residues short of the CDR3 end; the germline J gene provides the rest. The rearrangement links TRBV7-9 to TRBJ2-1, with D possibly matching TRBD2 (5 bases). Germline V CDR1 and CDR2: SEHNR, FQNEAQ (reference sequence). Trimming left V 1 base short and J 9 bases short, with 7 bases between. CDR3 length: 12 amino acids. The DNA read from the CDR3 is TGTGCCAGCAGCTTAGGACTACTTGAG. This gives the protein CASSLGLLE. The CDR3 in full is CASSLGLLEQFF.

This clone was detected many times. The CDR3 goes on 3 residues after the read ends, and that part is filled in from the germline J gene. The rearrangement uses TRBV9 and TRBJ2-7; D perhaps matches TRBD1 (6 bases). Germline V lookup: CDR1 SGDLS, CDR2 YYNGEE. This CDR3 has 14 residues. V lost 3 bases, J lost 0 bases, and 10 bases lay in between. The chain's CDR3 is CASSAQDSSYEQYF. CDR3 bases read: TGTGCCAGCAGCGCCCAGGACAGCTCCTACGAG.

There are many counts of this clone. The CDR3 is cut off 3 residues early in the read; its end comes from the germline J gene. The chain employs TRBV11-2 and TRBJ1-1, with D possibly being TRBD1 (6 bases). This CDR3 spans 14 amino acids. CDR1 is SGHAT and CDR2 is FQNNGV in the germline V gene. With 4 bases removed from V and 3 bases from J, the gap between germline ends came to 12 bases. CDR3: CASSSTGKDTEAFF. The sequenced CDR3 bases are TGTGCCAGCAGCTCTACAGGGAAGGACACTGAA.

This clone was detected many times. The CDR3 goes on 3 residues after the read ends, and that part is filled in from the germline J gene. V usage is TRBV19 and J usage is TRBJ1-2; maybe TRBD1 (6 bases). The germline V gene has CDR1 LNHDA and CDR2 SQIVND (reference sequence). The CDR3 is 14 amino acids. V lost 6 bases to trimming and J lost 5 bases, with 16 bases between them. The CDR3 loop is CASSLLDRQYGYTF. The sequenced part of the CDR3 DNA is TGTGCCAGTAGCCTCCTAGACAGGCAATATGGC.

This clone was recorded many times. The read terminates 3 residues ahead of where the CDR3 ends, so the germline J gene completes it. The chain uses TRBV7-2 and TRBJ1-3; possible D gene TRBD1, 6 bases. Germline CDR1 and CDR2: SGHTA and FQGNSA. Trimming took 5 bases from V and 4 from J, leaving 12 bases between them. This CDR3 has 14 amino acids. Partial CDR3 DNA: TGTGCCAGCAGCACAAATGACAGGGGAAACACC. Translating it yields CASSTNDRGNT. The whole CDR3 protein is CASSTNDRGNTIYF. The full variable domain, completed using reference TRBV7-2 and TRBJ1-3, is GAGVSQSPSNKVTEKGKDVELRCDPISGHTALYWYRQSLGQGLEFLIYFQGNSAPDKSGLPSDRFSAERTGGSVSTLTIQRTQQEDSAVYLCASSTNDRGNTIYFGEGSWLTVV.